This TCR beta chain was sequenced in a study of response to subunit inactivated influenza vaccine (dated by TCRdb to 2016 to 2018). Regarding the complete study: Deep quantitative profiling of the T cell receptor repertoire was used in the study to follow responses to a trivalent subunit inactivated influenza vaccine. Here is what the overall study found, with its caveats: According to the authors, only a limited number of new T cells may be recruited by each seasonal influenza vaccination.

Library preparation used RT-PCR. The sequencing machine was an Illumina HiSeq 2500. TCRdb handled the public reads itself, with Q25 trimming in fastp and clone calling in MiXCR, and kept productive beta chains. Each record represents a unique CDR3 protein, reported with the most common genes and DNA among its rows. For this sample there are about 650,000 distinct CDR3 sequences; approximately 14% appear just once. Together, the top ten hold 11% of the sample. Comments on this clonotype: What antigen it recognizes has not been identified. Base quality data are lacking; no much larger clone is found one base away.

Sequencing was performed on PBMCs from blood, taken 11 to 12 days after vaccination. The TCR comes from a man between 45 and 60 years old who received an inactivated influenza vaccine. Donor details come from another sample of the same person, matched by shared clones.

The CDR3 protein is CASRLTGDSYEQYF. The DNA is as follows: TGTGCCAGCAGACTGACAGGGGACTCCTACGAGCAGTACTTC. The chain is encoded by TRBV6-7 joined to TRBJ2-7, and 8 junctional nucleotides match TRBD1. TRBV6-7 falls under the ORF class, with uncertain function. Ends trimmed: V by 6 bases, J by 0 bases; bases unmatched to a gene: 4. Reading from cysteine to phenylalanine, the CDR3 counts 14 amino acids. The read is trimmed to its CDR3 DNA, 42 bases read in frame from base 1.